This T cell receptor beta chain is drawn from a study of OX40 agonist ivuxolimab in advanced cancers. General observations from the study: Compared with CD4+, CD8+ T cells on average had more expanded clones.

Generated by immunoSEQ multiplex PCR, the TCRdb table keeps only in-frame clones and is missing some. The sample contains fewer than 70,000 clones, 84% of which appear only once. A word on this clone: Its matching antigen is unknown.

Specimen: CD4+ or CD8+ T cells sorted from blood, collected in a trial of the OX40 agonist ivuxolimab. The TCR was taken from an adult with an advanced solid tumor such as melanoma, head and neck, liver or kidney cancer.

In nucleotides, the CDR3 is TGTGCCATCATGGGTGGGGGGCAAGAGACCCAGTACTTC. Protein: CAIMGGGQETQYF. The V and J genes are TRBV10-3 and TRBJ2-5; D possibly corresponds to TRBD2 (6 bases). The V end lost 7 bases, the J end lost 2 bases, and 11 bases lay between the germline ends. The CDR3 spans 13 residues. Germline V gives CDR1 ENHRY, CDR2 SYGVKD.